This T cell receptor beta chain was sequenced during a study of blood T cell repertoires in COVID-19. Study overall: PBMCs, B-cell-depleted T cells, or T cells were the source of the cDNA or gDNA that made up the material.

Data came from immunoSEQ multiplex PCR; TCRdb stores just in-frame clones and leaves some out. The table shows over 90,000 clones, with about 89% occurring only once. CDR3 length: 15 amino acids. Trimming shortened V by 3 bases and J by 5 bases, and 16 bases separated the two germline ends. Germline V CDR1 and CDR2: SGHRS, YFSETQ. The chain combines TRBV5-1 with TRBJ2-3; D is possibly TRBD1 (6 bases). This TCR came from an older woman with acute or convalescent COVID-19. Source material: peripheral blood. The CDR3 nucleotides read TGCGCCAGCAGCTCGGAACAGGGATTTGGAGATACGCAGTATTTT. Encoded protein: CASSSEQGFGDTQYF.